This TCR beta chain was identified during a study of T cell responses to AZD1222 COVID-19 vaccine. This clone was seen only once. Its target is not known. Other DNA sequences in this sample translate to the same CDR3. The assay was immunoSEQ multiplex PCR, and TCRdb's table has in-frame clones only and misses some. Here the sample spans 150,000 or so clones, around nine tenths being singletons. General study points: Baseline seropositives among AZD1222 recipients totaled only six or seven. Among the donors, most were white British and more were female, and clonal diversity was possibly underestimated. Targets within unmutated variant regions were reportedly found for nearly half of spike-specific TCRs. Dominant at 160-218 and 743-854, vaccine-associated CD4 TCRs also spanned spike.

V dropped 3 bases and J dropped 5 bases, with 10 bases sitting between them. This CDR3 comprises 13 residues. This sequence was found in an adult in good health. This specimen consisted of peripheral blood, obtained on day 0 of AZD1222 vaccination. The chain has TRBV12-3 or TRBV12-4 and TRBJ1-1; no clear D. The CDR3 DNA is TGTGCCAGCAGTTTTCAGGTGAGGACTGAAGCTTTCTTT. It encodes CASSFQVRTEAFF.